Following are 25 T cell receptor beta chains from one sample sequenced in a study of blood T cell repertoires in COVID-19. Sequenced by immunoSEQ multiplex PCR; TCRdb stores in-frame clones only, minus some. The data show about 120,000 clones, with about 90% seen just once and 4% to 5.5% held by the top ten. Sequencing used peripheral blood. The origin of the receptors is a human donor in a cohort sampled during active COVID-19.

The CDR3 DNA is TGTGCCAGCAGCTTATTCAGTACAGACCAAGAGACCCAGTACTTC. As protein: CASSLFSTDQETQYF. J is TRBJ2-5 and V is TRBV7-9; D uncertain. The CDR3 loop spans 15 amino acids. Germline CDR1 SEHNR, CDR2 FQNEAQ (reference sequence). V was pared by 2 bases and J by 0 bases, with 10 bases between.

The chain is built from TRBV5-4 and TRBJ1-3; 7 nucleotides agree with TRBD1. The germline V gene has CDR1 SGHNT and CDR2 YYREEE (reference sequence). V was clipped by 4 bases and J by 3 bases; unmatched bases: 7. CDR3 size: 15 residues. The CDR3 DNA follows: TGTGCCAGCAGCACAGACAGGGTAGGTGGAAACACCATATATTTT. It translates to CASSTDRVGGNTIYF.

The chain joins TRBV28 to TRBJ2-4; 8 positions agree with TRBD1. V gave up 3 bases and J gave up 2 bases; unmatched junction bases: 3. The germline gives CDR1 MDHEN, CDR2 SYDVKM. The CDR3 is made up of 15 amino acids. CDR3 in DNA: TGTGCCAGCAGTTTTCCAGGGGGCACCAAAAACATTCAGTACTTC. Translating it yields CASSFPGGTKNIQYF.

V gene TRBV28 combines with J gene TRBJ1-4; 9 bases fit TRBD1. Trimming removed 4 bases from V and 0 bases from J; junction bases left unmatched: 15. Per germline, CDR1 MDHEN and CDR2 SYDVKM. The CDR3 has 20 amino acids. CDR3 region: CASSSPGGTGSYATNEKLFF. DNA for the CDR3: TGTGCCAGCAGTTCACCCGGGGGGACAGGGTCTTACGCAACTAATGAAAAACTGTTTTTT.

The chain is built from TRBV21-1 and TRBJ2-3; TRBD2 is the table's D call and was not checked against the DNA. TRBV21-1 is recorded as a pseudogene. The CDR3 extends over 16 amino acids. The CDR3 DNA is TGTGCCAGCAGCCTAGGGACTATCAGGGAGGCAGATACGCAGTATTTT. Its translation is CASSLGTIREADTQYF.

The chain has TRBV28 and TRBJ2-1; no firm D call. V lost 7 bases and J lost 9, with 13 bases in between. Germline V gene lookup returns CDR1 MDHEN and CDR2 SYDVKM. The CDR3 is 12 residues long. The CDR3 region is CASINEIGEQFF. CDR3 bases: TGTGCCAGCATAAATGAGATCGGTGAGCAGTTCTTC. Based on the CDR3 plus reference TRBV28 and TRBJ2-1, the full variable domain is DVKVTQSSRYLVKRTGEKVFLECVQDMDHENMFWYRQDPGLGLRLIYFSYDVKMKEKGDIPEGYSVSREKKERFSLILESASTNQTSMYLCASINEIGEQFFGPGTRLTVL.

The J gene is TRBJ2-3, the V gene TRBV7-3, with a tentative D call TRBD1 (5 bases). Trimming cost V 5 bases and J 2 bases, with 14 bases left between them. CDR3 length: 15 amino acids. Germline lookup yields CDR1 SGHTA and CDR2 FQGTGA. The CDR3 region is CASSPDSSDTDTQYF. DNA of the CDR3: TGTGCCAGCAGCCCAGACAGTTCTGACACAGATACGCAGTATTTT.

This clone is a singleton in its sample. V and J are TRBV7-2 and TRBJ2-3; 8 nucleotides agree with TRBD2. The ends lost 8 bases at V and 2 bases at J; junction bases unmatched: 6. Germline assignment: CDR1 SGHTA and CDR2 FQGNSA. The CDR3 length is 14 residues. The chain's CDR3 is CASGGGRLTDTQYF. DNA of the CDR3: TGTGCCAGCGGGGGCGGGAGGCTCACAGATACGCAGTATTTT.

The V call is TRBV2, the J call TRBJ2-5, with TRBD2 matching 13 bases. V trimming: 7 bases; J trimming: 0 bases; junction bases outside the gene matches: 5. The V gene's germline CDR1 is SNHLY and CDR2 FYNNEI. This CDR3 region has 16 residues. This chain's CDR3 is CASTQGTSGNQETQYF. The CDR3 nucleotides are TGTGCCAGCACTCAAGGGACTAGCGGGAACCAAGAGACCCAGTACTTC.

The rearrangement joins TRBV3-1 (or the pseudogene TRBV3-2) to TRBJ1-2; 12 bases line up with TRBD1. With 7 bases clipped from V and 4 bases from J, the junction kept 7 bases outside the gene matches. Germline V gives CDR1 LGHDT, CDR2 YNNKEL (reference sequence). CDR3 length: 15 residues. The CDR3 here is CASTPGQGAGYGYTF. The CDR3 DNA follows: TGTGCCAGCACCCCGGGACAGGGGGCCGGCTATGGCTACACCTTC.

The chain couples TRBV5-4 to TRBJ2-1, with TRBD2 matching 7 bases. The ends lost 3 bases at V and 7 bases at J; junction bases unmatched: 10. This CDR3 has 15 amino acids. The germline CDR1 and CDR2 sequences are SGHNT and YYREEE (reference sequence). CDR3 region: CASSSPRASGNEQFF. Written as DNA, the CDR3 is TGTGCCAGCAGCTCCCCTCGTGCTAGCGGAAATGAGCAGTTCTTC.

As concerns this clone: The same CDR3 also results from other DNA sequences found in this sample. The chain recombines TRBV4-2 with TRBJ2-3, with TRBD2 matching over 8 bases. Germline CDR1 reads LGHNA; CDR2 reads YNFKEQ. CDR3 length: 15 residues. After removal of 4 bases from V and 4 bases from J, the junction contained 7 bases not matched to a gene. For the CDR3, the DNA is TGTGCCAGCAGCCTAACCGGGGGGGTCTCAGATACGCAGTATTTT. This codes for CASSLTGGVSDTQYF.

For the CDR3, the DNA is TGTGCCAGCAGCTTCTCCGGGACCGGGGAGCTGTTTTTT. It encodes CASSFSGTGELFF. V and J are TRBV11-2 and TRBJ2-2; no reliable D call. The V and J ends lost 3 bases and 5 bases respectively, with 7 bases between them. Germline CDR1 and CDR2: SGHAT and FQNNGV. This CDR3 has 13 amino acids.

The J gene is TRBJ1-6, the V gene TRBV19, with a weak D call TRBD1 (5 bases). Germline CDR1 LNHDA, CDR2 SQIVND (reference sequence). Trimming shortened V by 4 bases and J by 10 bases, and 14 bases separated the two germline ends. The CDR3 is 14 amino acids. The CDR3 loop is CASSRGGWESPLHF. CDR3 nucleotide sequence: TGTGCCAGTAGTAGGGGGGGTTGGGAGTCACCCCTCCACTTT.

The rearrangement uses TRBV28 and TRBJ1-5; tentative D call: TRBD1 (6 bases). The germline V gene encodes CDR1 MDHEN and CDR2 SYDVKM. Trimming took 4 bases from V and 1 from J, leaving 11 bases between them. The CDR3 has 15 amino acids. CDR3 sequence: CASSYRQGSNQPQHF. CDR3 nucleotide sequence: TGTGCCAGCAGTTATCGGCAGGGGAGCAATCAGCCCCAGCATTTT.

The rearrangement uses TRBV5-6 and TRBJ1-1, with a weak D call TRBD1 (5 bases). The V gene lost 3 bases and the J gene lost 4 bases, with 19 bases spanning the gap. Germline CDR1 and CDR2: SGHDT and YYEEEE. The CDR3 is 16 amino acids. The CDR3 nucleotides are TGTGCCAGCAGCTCGGACATTGGGCGGAGGGGCACTGAAGCTTTCTTT. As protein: CASSSDIGRRGTEAFF. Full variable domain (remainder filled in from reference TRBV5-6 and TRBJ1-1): DAGVTQSPTHLIKTRGQQVTLRCSPKSGHDTVSWYQQALGQGPQFIFQYYEEEERQRGNFPDRFSGHQFPNYSSELNVNALLLGDSALYLCASSSDIGRRGTEAFFGQGTRLTVV.

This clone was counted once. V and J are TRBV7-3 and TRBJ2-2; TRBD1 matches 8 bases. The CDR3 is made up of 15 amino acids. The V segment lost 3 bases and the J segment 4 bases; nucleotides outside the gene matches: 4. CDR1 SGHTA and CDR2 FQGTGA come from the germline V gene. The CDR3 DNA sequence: TGTGCCAGCAGCTTGGACAGGGCAGGCACCGGGGAGCTGTTTTTT. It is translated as CASSLDRAGTGELFF.

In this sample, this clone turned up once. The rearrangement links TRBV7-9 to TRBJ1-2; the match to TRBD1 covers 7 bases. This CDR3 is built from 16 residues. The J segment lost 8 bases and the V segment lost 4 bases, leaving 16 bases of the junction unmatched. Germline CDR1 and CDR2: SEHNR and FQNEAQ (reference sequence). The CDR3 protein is CASSYWLVQGLNGYTF. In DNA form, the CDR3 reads TGTGCCAGCAGCTATTGGCTCGTACAGGGGCTTAACGGCTACACCTTC.

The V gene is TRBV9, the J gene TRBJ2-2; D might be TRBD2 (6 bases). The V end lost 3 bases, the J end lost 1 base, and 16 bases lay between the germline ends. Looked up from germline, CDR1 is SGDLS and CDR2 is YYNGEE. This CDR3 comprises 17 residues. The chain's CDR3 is CASSAGGVSGNTGELFF. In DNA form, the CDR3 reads TGTGCCAGCAGCGCCGGGGGTGTTAGCGGGAACACCGGGGAGCTGTTTTTT.

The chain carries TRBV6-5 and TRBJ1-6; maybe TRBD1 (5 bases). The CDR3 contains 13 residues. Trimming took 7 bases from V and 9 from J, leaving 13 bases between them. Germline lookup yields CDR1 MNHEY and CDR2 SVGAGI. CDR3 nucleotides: TGTGCCAGCACCAGGGAGGGGAGTTCACCCCTCCACTTT. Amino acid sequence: CASTREGSSPLHF.

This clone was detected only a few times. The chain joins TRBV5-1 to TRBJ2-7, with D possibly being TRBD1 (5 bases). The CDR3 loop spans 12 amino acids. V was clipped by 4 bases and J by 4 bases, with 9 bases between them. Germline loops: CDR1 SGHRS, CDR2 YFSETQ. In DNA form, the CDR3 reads TGCGCCAGCAGCCCGGACATGTACGAGCAGTACTTC. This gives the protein CASSPDMYEQYF.

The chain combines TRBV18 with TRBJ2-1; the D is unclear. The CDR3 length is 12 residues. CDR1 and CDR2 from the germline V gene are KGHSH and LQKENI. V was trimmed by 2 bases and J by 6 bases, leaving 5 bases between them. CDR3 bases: TGTGCCAGCTCACCAGTAGTCAATGAGCAGTTCTTC. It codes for CASSPVVNEQFF.

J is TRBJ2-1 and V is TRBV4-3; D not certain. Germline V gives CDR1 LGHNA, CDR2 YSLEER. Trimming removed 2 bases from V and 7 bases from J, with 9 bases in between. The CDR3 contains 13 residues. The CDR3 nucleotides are TGCGCCAGCAGCCAAAGAACCGGGAATGAGCAGTTCTTC. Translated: CASSQRTGNEQFF.

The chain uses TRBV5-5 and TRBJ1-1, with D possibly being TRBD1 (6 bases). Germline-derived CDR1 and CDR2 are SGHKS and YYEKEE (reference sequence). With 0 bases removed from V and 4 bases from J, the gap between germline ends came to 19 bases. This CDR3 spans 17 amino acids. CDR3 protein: CASSLAAGAVASTEAFF. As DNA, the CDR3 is TGTGCCAGCAGCTTGGCCGCAGGGGCGGTGGCGAGCACTGAAGCTTTCTTT.

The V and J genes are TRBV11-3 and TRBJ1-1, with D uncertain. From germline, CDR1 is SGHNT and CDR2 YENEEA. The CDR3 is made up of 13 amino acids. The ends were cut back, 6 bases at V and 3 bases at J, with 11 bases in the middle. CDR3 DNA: TGTGCCAGCAGTCGCGACTCAGACACTGAAGCTTTCTTT. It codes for CASSRDSDTEAFF.